The source of this T cell receptor (beta chain) is a study of OX40 agonist ivuxolimab in advanced cancers. Study in general: Of the patients, three showed partial responses, one with hepatocellular carcinoma and two with cutaneous melanoma. Study results and limitations: Patients with a partial response at 0.1-3.0 mg/kg had among the lowest clonal expansion. CD4+ and CD8+ blood T cells expanded clonally by week 6 at 0.1 to 3.0 mg/kg.

As to this clone: Its antigen is currently unknown.

Looked up from germline, CDR1 is GTSNPN and CDR2 is SVGIG (reference sequence). This CDR3 has 13 residues. The V and J ends lost 5 bases and 0 bases respectively, with 8 bases between them. Here immunoSEQ multiplex PCR was the method, and the copy in TCRdb shows in-frame clones only, minus some. The table has 75,000 to 95,000 clones, around 92% seen once. The timepoints at which blood was sampled were baseline, cycle 4 day 1, and cycle 7 day 1. The chain employs TRBV30 and TRBJ1-3; D ambiguous. Sequencing used CD4+ or CD8+ T cells sorted from blood, obtained in a trial of the OX40 agonist ivuxolimab. This clonotype originated in an adult with an advanced solid tumor such as melanoma, head and neck, liver or kidney cancer. CDR3 loop: CAWVTASGNTIYF. CDR3 sequence (DNA): TGTGCCTGGGTTACAGCCTCTGGAAACACCATATATTTT.